The 3 T cell receptor beta chains below come from one sample, sequenced in a study of blood T cells in healthy people across ages. The authors ran a second PCR of roughly 6 to 12 cycles using a sample-barcoded 5' primer and a J-beta primer mix. TCRdb re-called the 5' RACE reads with MiXCR, one entry per CDR3 protein. The table includes 1.8 million or so distinct CDR3 sequences, around 40% detected once. The sequencing sample was made of blood. These receptors originate from a human donor in good health.

This clonotype was detected a few times. The gene calls are TRBV6-6 and TRBJ1-2; TRBD1 agrees at 7 bases. CDR3 length: 15 residues. V dropped 4 bases and J dropped 4; count of bases not matched to a gene: 9. CDR1 MNHNY and CDR2 SVGAGI come from the germline V gene (reference sequence). The CDR3 DNA sequence: TGTGCCAGCAGTTGGGAGGGGGCACGTAGCTATGGCTACACCTTC. Its translation: CASSWEGARSYGYTF.

This clonotype was counted only a few times. J is TRBJ1-5 and V is TRBV7-8, with TRBD1 as a possible D gene (6 bases). Germline CDR1 is SGHVS and CDR2 is FQNEAQ. The CDR3 loop spans 16 amino acids. V lost 5 bases, J lost 5 bases, and 19 bases lay in between. CDR3 amino acids: CASSHWDNKLDQPQHF. The CDR3 DNA sequence: TGTGCCAGCAGCCATTGGGACAATAAGTTGGATCAGCCCCAGCATTTT.

The rearrangement uses TRBV5-6 and TRBJ2-4; D possibly matches TRBD1 or TRBD2 (5 bases each). The J call may be wrong; the DNA end is better matched by TRBJ2-7. Germline CDR1 is SGHDT and CDR2 is YYEEEE. The CDR3 extends over 14 amino acids. The CDR3 spells CASSRGGESYEQYF. The DNA of the CDR3 is TGTGCCAGCAGCCGTGGGGGAGAATCCTACGAGCAGTACTTC.